The clone carrying this T cell receptor (beta chain) was found many times. What it binds is not known. Germline loops: CDR1 MNHEY, CDR2 SVGEGT. This CDR3 spans 16 amino acids. The V segment lost 2 bases and the J segment 10 bases; nucleotides outside the gene matches: 8. This entry belongs to a study of T-cell memory formation after mild COVID-19. Findings and limits, study-wide: Shrinking CD4+ clones were chiefly CM and EM; CD8+ ones were chiefly EMRA.

TCRdb independently ran MiXCR on the 5' RACE reads; one entry per CDR3 protein. The top ten hold roughly 8.2% of the sample, which has some 600,000 distinct CDR3 sequences, 15% to 20% seen once. Sequencing input: PBMCs or a T cell subset sorted from them (not recorded which). The V and J genes are TRBV6-2 or TRBV6-3 and TRBJ2-1; 13 nucleotides match TRBD2. This TCR was sampled from an adult woman who had mild COVID-19 (a few samples of this study predate the infection). Cell type and time point are not known. The CDR3 protein is CASSYATSGRRQEQFF. In DNA, the CDR3 is TGTGCCAGCAGTTACGCGACTAGCGGGAGGAGGCAAGAGCAGTTCTTC.